The clone carrying this TCR beta chain was recorded once. Its cognate antigen is unknown. At one end, the junction sequence differs from germline, possibly due to a read error. The data were taken from a study of cytomegalovirus exposure and HLA in healthy donors. Study as a whole: The study placed approximately 81% of its approximately 360 genotyped donors in the Caucasian-associated ancestry cluster. Findings and caveats of the study: Later analysis revealed greater clonal expansion in HLA-associated TCR beta chains than in equally common others.

PCR primers comprised 60 Vbeta and 13 Jbeta primers. Only in-frame clones appear in the TCRdb table, and some are missing; sequencing was by immunoSEQ multiplex PCR. The sample lists fewer than 200,000 clones, approximately 70% occurring once. Sequenced material: PBMCs. The TCR originated in a woman aged 25-40 years in good health and CMV-seronegative.

CDR3 nucleotide sequence: TGTTCCAGCACCTCCCGAGGACTCCGGGAGCAGTACTTC. Translated, it gives CSSTSRGLREQYF. The V gene is TRBV7-9, the J gene TRBJ2-7; D may be TRBD2 (5 bases). Germline-derived CDR1 and CDR2 are SEHNR and FQNEAQ (reference sequence). The CDR3 contains 13 residues. The entire variable domain, with the rest obtained from reference TRBV7-9 and TRBJ2-7, is as follows: DTGVSQNPRHKITKRGQNVTFRCDPISEHNRLYWYRQTLGQGPEFLTYFQNEAQLEKSRLLSDRFSAERPKGSFSTLEIQRTEQGDSAMYLCSSTSRGLREQYFGPGTRLTVT.